These 26 T cell receptor beta chains share one sample of origin, sequenced in a study of CD8 T cells in ankylosing spondylitis. TCRdb ran MiXCR on the 5' RACE reads and lists one entry per CDR3 protein. The data hold some 130,000 distinct CDR3 sequences, with 15% to 20% observed a single time. No antigen has been assigned to these receptors. The study's findings and limits: Apparently characteristic of ankylosing spondylitis blood was a TCR beta motif (fewer than 10 highly homologous variants).

Sample: blood, either unsorted or a sorted T cell fraction (not recorded which). The source is a male donor with ankylosing spondylitis.

This clonotype turned up a few times. CDR3 residues: CASSHTGVEQFF. The CDR3 coding sequence is TGTGCCAGCAGTCATACGGGGGTTGAGCAGTTCTTC. The chain has TRBV7-9 and TRBJ2-1; TRBD2 is a possible D gene (6 bases). The length of the CDR3 is 12 residues. Germline V gives CDR1 SEHNR, CDR2 FQNEAQ (reference sequence). Trimming removed 6 bases from V and 9 bases from J, with 12 bases in between. The entire variable domain, with the rest obtained from reference TRBV7-9 and TRBJ2-1, is as follows: DTGVSQNPRHKITKRGQNVTFRCDPISEHNRLYWYRQTLGQGPEFLTYFQNEAQLEKSRLLSDRFSAERPKGSFSTLEIQRTEQGDSAMYLCASSHTGVEQFFGPGTRLTVL.

This sequence joins TRBV9 and TRBJ2-1; the D is unclear. The V end was cut by 3 bases, the J end by 2 bases, with 3 bases between. The V gene's germline CDR1 is SGDLS and CDR2 YYNGEE. The CDR3 totals 12 residues. CDR3 region: CASSDPYNEQFF. The CDR3 DNA is TGTGCCAGCAGCGATCCCTACAATGAGCAGTTCTTC.

In its sample, this clonotype was seen many times. The rearrangement joins TRBV12-3 or TRBV12-4 to TRBJ2-3; the D gene is possibly TRBD1 (6 bases). The CDR3 runs to 15 residues. V was pared by 4 bases and J by 3 bases, with 14 bases between. CDR3 DNA sequence: TGTGCCAGCAGTTCCGCAGGGGTTTATACAGATACGCAGTATTTT. Protein product: CASSSAGVYTDTQYF.

The CDR3 here is CASTPSGELFF. CDR3 DNA sequence: TGTGCCAGCACCCCCTCCGGGGAGCTGTTTTTT. The chain recombines TRBV7-9 with TRBJ2-2; no definite D call. The CDR3 loop spans 11 amino acids. Trimming shortened V by 7 bases and J by 6 bases, and 6 bases separated the two germline ends. CDR1 and CDR2 (germline): SEHNR, FQNEAQ (reference sequence). Combining the CDR3 with reference TRBV7-9 and TRBJ2-2 gives the whole variable domain DTGVSQNPRHKITKRGQNVTFRCDPISEHNRLYWYRQTLGQGPEFLTYFQNEAQLEKSRLLSDRFSAERPKGSFSTLEIQRTEQGDSAMYLCASTPSGELFFGEGSRLTVL.

This clonotype was seen more than once but under ten times. The chain carries TRBV7-9 and TRBJ2-2; 8 positions match TRBD1. The CDR3 sequence is 14 residues long. Germline lookup yields CDR1 SEHNR and CDR2 FQNEAQ (reference sequence). V trimming: 3 bases; J trimming: 6 bases; junction bases outside the gene matches: 3. In DNA form, the CDR3 reads TGTGCCAGCAGCTTTCGGACAGGGTCCGGGGAGCTGTTTTTT. Translating it yields CASSFRTGSGELFF.

This clonotype was detected a few times. The chain employs TRBV4-2 and TRBJ1-3, with D tentatively TRBD1 (5 bases). The V end was cut by 3 bases, the J end by 0 bases, with 9 bases between. CDR1 and CDR2 from the germline V gene are LGHNA and YNFKEQ. CDR3 size: 15 residues. CDR3 region: CASSQYDSSGNTIYF. In DNA, the CDR3 is TGTGCCAGCAGCCAGTACGACAGCTCTGGAAACACCATATATTTT.

This clonotype was seen a few times. V gene TRBV11-1 combines with J gene TRBJ1-1; unclear D gene. CDR3 size: 18 residues. Germline V lookup: CDR1 SGHAT, CDR2 FQDESV (reference sequence). V gave up 5 bases and J gave up 5 bases, with 27 bases separating them. For the CDR3, the DNA is TGTGCCAGCAGCATAGTGAAGGGAGCAGTCCAGGCGGGGACTGAAGCTTTCTTT. Protein product: CASSIVKGAVQAGTEAFF.

The chain is built from TRBV5-1 and TRBJ2-2; maybe TRBD2 (6 bases). V was clipped by 6 bases and J by 1 base, with 16 bases between them. The CDR3 is 16 residues long. Per germline, CDR1 SGHRS and CDR2 YFSETQ. CDR3 in DNA: TGCGCCAGCATGCGGGATGGGCGGGGGAACACCGGGGAGCTGTTTTTT. Translation: CASMRDGRGNTGELFF.

J is TRBJ2-7 and V is TRBV6-2 or TRBV6-3; D not certain. CDR1 and CDR2 from the germline V gene are MNHEY and SVGEGT. Between the trimmed V and J ends, which lost 2 bases and 0 bases, there was a span of 5 bases. The CDR3 has 13 amino acids. The DNA for the CDR3 is TGTGCCAGCAGTTACCCCCCCTCCTACGAGCAGTACTTC. As protein: CASSYPPSYEQYF.

The V and J genes are TRBV7-9 and TRBJ2-5; D gene unclear. CDR3 length: 14 amino acids. The germline gives CDR1 SEHNR, CDR2 FQNEAQ (reference sequence). V was shortened by 5 bases and J by 2 bases, with 12 bases between the two germline ends. CDR3 amino acids: CASSIGDLQETQYF. CDR3 DNA: TGTGCCAGCAGCATAGGAGACTTGCAAGAGACCCAGTACTTC.

This chain connects TRBV4-1 to TRBJ2-7; D gene unclear. The CDR3 contains 15 residues. CDR1 is MGHRA, CDR2 YSYEKL, per germline. The V end was cut by 0 bases, the J end by 0 bases, with 9 bases between. Here the CDR3 reads CASSQDTSDSYEQYF. CDR3 nucleotides: TGCGCCAGCAGCCAAGATACCAGCGACTCCTACGAGCAGTACTTC.

The chain employs TRBV7-9 and TRBJ2-7; TRBD2 aligns across 11 bases. Losses at the gene ends were 5 bases for V and 3 bases for J; bases not matched to a gene: 3. The CDR3 loop spans 14 amino acids. Per the germline V gene, CDR1 is SEHNR and CDR2 is FQNEAQ (reference sequence). CDR3 sequence: CASSVSGRGYEQYF. The DNA for the CDR3 is TGTGCCAGCAGCGTTAGCGGGAGGGGCTACGAGCAGTACTTC.

The chain has TRBV7-8 and TRBJ2-1; D possibly matches TRBD1 or TRBD2 (6 bases each). This CDR3 has 15 amino acids. Trimming cost V 3 bases and J 7 bases, with 16 bases left between them. Germline CDR1 SGHVS, CDR2 FQNEAQ. The CDR3 loop reads CASSFLRDINNEQFF. The CDR3 bases are TGTGCCAGCAGCTTTTTGCGGGACATAAATAATGAGCAGTTCTTC.

The V call is TRBV6-1, the J call TRBJ1-1, with D perhaps matching TRBD1 (5 bases). CDR3 length equals 14 residues. V lost 6 bases, J lost 4 bases, and 15 bases lay in between. CDR1 is MNHNS and CDR2 is SASEGT in the germline V gene. CDR3 DNA: TGTGCCAGCAGCCTACCTGGGGGGGGCACTGAAGCTTTCTTT. It yields the protein CASSLPGGGTEAFF.

This clonotype has only a few counts. The chain links TRBV4-1 to TRBJ1-6; D is unresolved. CDR3 length: 12 residues. Per germline, CDR1 MGHRA and CDR2 YSYEKL. Trimming shortened V by 5 bases and J by 8 bases, and 7 bases separated the two germline ends. CDR3 in DNA: TGCGCCAGCAGCGGAGAGGATTCACCCCTCCACTTT. It encodes CASSGEDSPLHF.

This clonotype was seen more than once but under ten times. CDR3 in DNA: TGTGCCACCAGTGATTTGACAGAGAACACCGGGGAGCTGTTTTTT. The encoded protein is CATSDLTENTGELFF. The chain recombines TRBV24-1 with TRBJ2-2; D ambiguous. This CDR3 is built from 15 residues. V lost 0 bases to trimming and J lost 1 base, with 5 bases between them. Germline assignment: CDR1 KGHDR and CDR2 SFDVKD.

This clonotype was seen a handful of times. This chain connects TRBV11-1 to TRBJ2-6, with 7 bases fitting TRBD2. V lost 5 bases and J lost 2; bases outside the gene matches: 12. The CDR3 is 18 amino acids. Germline-derived CDR1 and CDR2 are SGHAT and FQDESV (reference sequence). CDR3 coding DNA: TGTGCCAGCAGCGATACTAGCGAATCCCCCCCTGGGGCCAACGTCCTGACTTTC. Translating it yields CASSDTSESPPGANVLTF.

This clonotype was recorded a few times. The CDR3 coding sequence is TGTGCCAGCAGTTGGCCGGGAGTGACCACAGATACGCAGTATTTT. It is translated as CASSWPGVTTDTQYF. V is TRBV28 and J is TRBJ2-3; possible D gene TRBD2, 6 bases. The CDR3 has 15 residues. Germline CDR1 and CDR2: MDHEN and SYDVKM. The ends were cut back, 4 bases at V and 2 bases at J, with 13 bases in the middle.

CDR3 residues: CASSQLAGEDGGEQFF. CDR3 bases: TGTGCCAGCAGCCAACTAGCGGGGGAGGATGGGGGTGAGCAGTTCTTC. The genes are TRBV12-3 or TRBV12-4 and TRBJ2-1, with TRBD2 identical over 11 bases. V shed 6 bases and J 9 bases; nucleotides not matched to a gene: 13. The CDR3 runs 16 residues.

The rearrangement joins TRBV6-4 to TRBJ2-6; D unresolved. Germline CDR1 and CDR2: MRHNA and SNTAGT. With 0 bases removed from V and 9 bases from J, the gap between germline ends came to 3 bases. This CDR3 spans 12 amino acids. The CDR3 bases are TGTGCCAGCAGTGACTCCGGCAACGTCCTGACTTTC. It yields the protein CASSDSGNVLTF.

CDR3 region: CASSLQAGVETQYF. CDR3 coding DNA: TGCGCCAGCAGCTTGCAAGCGGGAGTAGAGACCCAGTACTTC. V and J are TRBV5-1 and TRBJ2-5; 8 bases match TRBD2. CDR3 length: 14 residues. V lost 1 base, J lost 4 bases, and 3 bases stayed unmatched. CDR1 and CDR2 from the germline V gene are SGHRS and YFSETQ.

This chain connects TRBV12-3 or TRBV12-4 to TRBJ2-2; TRBD1 might be the D (6 bases). Trimming removed 4 bases from V and 5 bases from J, with 11 bases in between. The CDR3 has 14 residues. CDR3 sequence: CASSSGGGTGELFF. The CDR3 coding sequence is TGTGCCAGCAGTTCTGGGGGCGGTACCGGGGAGCTGTTTTTT.

The chain has TRBV14 and TRBJ2-7; weak D call: TRBD1 (7 bases). The germline V gene has CDR1 SGHDN and CDR2 FVKESK. V dropped 9 bases and J dropped 1 base, with 16 bases sitting between them. This CDR3 is 14 amino acids long. This CDR3 reads CASKRQGGSYEQYF. DNA for the CDR3: TGTGCCAGTAAGCGGCAGGGGGGTTCCTACGAGCAGTACTTC. Based on the CDR3 plus reference TRBV14 and TRBJ2-7, the full variable domain is EAGVTQFPSHSVIEKGQTVTLRCDPISGHDNLYWYRRVMGKEIKFLLHFVKESKQDESGMPNNRFLAERTGGTYSTLKVQPAELEDSGVYFCASKRQGGSYEQYFGPGTRLTVT.

The gene calls are TRBV5-1 and TRBJ1-1; D remains unclear. V was cut by 0 bases and J by 6 bases, with 12 bases left in between. The CDR3 is 14 amino acids. Looked up from germline, CDR1 is SGHRS and CDR2 is YFSETQ. CDR3 in amino acids: CASSLARGRSEAFF. DNA for the CDR3: TGCGCCAGCAGCTTGGCCCGCGGGCGGTCTGAAGCTTTCTTT.

The V call is TRBV27, the J call TRBJ2-2, with D hard to call. Germline lookup yields CDR1 MNHEY and CDR2 SMNVEV (reference sequence). Trimming pared 6 bases from V and 0 bases from J, leaving 14 bases between. There are 16 residues in the CDR3. CDR3 sequence: CASSGRLVANTGELFF. The CDR3, as DNA: TGTGCCAGCAGCGGGCGGCTAGTCGCGAACACCGGGGAGCTGTTTTTT.

This chain uses TRBV11-3 with TRBJ2-1, with TRBD1 matching 9 bases. This CDR3 has 16 amino acids. The germline V gene encodes CDR1 SGHNT and CDR2 YENEEA. V gave up 2 bases and J gave up 3 bases; unmatched junction bases: 5. The DNA of the CDR3 is TGTGCCAGCAGCTTACCTGACAGGGGGGGCTACAATGAGCAGTTCTTC. Its translation: CASSLPDRGGYNEQFF.